Each of the 9 T cell receptor beta chains below was sequenced from the same sample in a study of blood T cells in healthy people across ages. Combining a sample-barcoded 5' primer with a J-beta primer mix, a second PCR ran for about 7 to 11 cycles. TCRdb fed the 5' RACE reads into MiXCR, producing one record per CDR3 protein. The table records hundreds of thousands of distinct CDR3 sequences, about 46% of them present only once. The sequencing input was blood. The receptors originated from an elderly man in good health.

The chain uses TRBV7-9 and TRBJ2-1; TRBD1 aligns across 7 bases. Germline values: CDR1 SEHNR, CDR2 FQNEAQ (reference sequence). With 5 bases clipped from V and 3 bases from J, the junction kept 19 bases outside the gene matches. This CDR3 contains 19 residues. In DNA, the CDR3 is TGTGCCAGCAGCGGAAAAGTTGGGTCGCCGGGACAGAACTACAATGAGCAGTTCTTC. It encodes CASSGKVGSPGQNYNEQFF.

The chain carries TRBV7-2 and TRBJ2-7, with D perhaps matching TRBD2 (6 bases). Trimming removed 2 bases from V and 3 bases from J, with 14 bases in between. Germline lookup yields CDR1 SGHTA and CDR2 FQGNSA. The CDR3 totals 15 residues. CDR3 sequence (DNA): TGTGCCAGCAGCTTAAGTTCTAGCGACAACTACGAGCAGTACTTC. It codes for CASSLSSSDNYEQYF.

This clonotype showed up just a few times. The CDR3 DNA sequence: TGTGCCAGCAACGGACAGGACTTAGGCAATCAGCCCCAGCATTTT. Amino acids: CASNGQDLGNQPQHF. The chain joins TRBV6-2 or TRBV6-3 to TRBJ1-5, with TRBD1 matching 7 bases. Germline V CDR1 and CDR2: MNHEY, SVGEGT. This CDR3 spans 15 amino acids. V lost 7 bases and J lost 2; bases outside the gene matches: 8.

In its sample, this clonotype was seen many times. The V call is TRBV10-1, the J call TRBJ2-7; 9 bases align to TRBD1. The CDR3 consists of 16 residues. Germline-derived CDR1 and CDR2 are WNHNN and SYGVQD (reference sequence). Trimming took 5 bases from V and 2 from J; bases not matched to a gene: 10. The CDR3 nucleotides are TGCGCCAGCAGTAAAACACAGGGGGCCATCCCCTACGAGCAGTACTTC. Translating gives CASSKTQGAIPYEQYF.

This clonotype was recorded only once. The CDR3 DNA reads TGCGCCAGCAGCTTGGTTCCTAGCGGGGGTATTGACGGAGAGACCCAGTACTTC. Amino acids: CASSLVPSGGIDGETQYF. The chain recombines TRBV5-1 with TRBJ2-5; the match to TRBD2 covers 10 bases. The length of the CDR3 is 18 residues. V dropped 0 bases and J dropped 4; count of bases not matched to a gene: 12. CDR1 is SGHRS, CDR2 YFSETQ, per germline.

This clonotype was recorded a few times. The chain joins TRBV10-1 to TRBJ2-5, with 9 bases matching TRBD1. After removal of 3 bases from V and 4 bases from J, the junction contained 6 bases not matched to a gene. Germline V gene sequence: CDR1 WNHNN, CDR2 SYGVQD (reference sequence). The CDR3 is made up of 15 amino acids. In nucleotides, the CDR3 is TGCGCCAGCAGTGAAACCGGGACAGGGAGAGAGACCCAGTACTTC. Translated: CASSETGTGRETQYF.

This chain connects TRBV7-2 to TRBJ2-7; 7 bases align to TRBD2. Germline CDR1 SGHTA, CDR2 FQGNSA. The CDR3 contains 15 residues. V lost 5 bases, J lost 6 bases, and 13 bases stayed unmatched. The CDR3 is CASSPSSLAACEQYF. CDR3 nucleotide sequence: TGTGCCAGCAGCCCGAGTTCCCTAGCGGCCTGCGAGCAGTACTTC.

This clonotype was counted a few times. The rearrangement uses TRBV29-1 and TRBJ1-5; possible D gene TRBD1, 6 bases. The V gene lost 8 bases and the J gene lost 5 bases, with 19 bases spanning the gap. Germline CDR1 SQVTM, CDR2 ANQGSEA. There are 14 residues in the CDR3. This CDR3 reads CSTSGEGVDQPQHF. Written as DNA, the CDR3 is TGCAGCACATCTGGAGAGGGGGTGGATCAGCCCCAGCATTTT. Combining the CDR3 with reference TRBV29-1 and TRBJ1-5 gives the whole variable domain SAVISQKPSRDICQRGTSLTIQCQVDSQVTMMFWYRQQPGQSLTLIATANQGSEATYESGFVIDKFPISRPNLTFSTLTVSNMSPEDSSIYLCSTSGEGVDQPQHFGDGTRLSIL.

This clonotype has just one count. V is TRBV29-1 and J is TRBJ2-5; no definite D call. Looked up from germline, CDR1 is SQVTM and CDR2 is ANQGSEA. V was cut by 4 bases and J by 1 base, with 13 bases left in between. The CDR3 has 14 residues. CDR3 in DNA: TGCAGCGTTGTGATAGGGAACCTCCAAGAGACCCAGTACTTC. This translates into CSVVIGNLQETQYF.